This TCR beta chain appears in the sequencing data of a study of blood T cell repertoires in COVID-19. In the study overall: Whether acute or convalescent, the COVID-19 samples came from the United States, Italy and Spain. From T cells, B-cell-depleted T cells, or PBMCs came the material, which was cDNA or gDNA.

Repertoires were generated with immunoSEQ multiplex PCR, while TCRdb's copy carries only in-frame clones and drops some. There are under 120,000 clones in the sample; around 84% occur only once, and approximately 2.1% lies in the top ten. The CDR3 runs to 15 residues. V lost 5 bases to trimming and J lost 1 base; unmatched junction nucleotides: 7. CDR1 is ENHRY and CDR2 is SYGVKD in the germline V gene. Source material: peripheral blood. The chain carries TRBV10-3 and TRBJ1-2, with 7 bases that match TRBD1. The receptor's source is a human donor in a cohort sampled during active COVID-19. CDR3: CAISTRQGNNYGYTF. CDR3 nucleotides: TGTGCCATCAGTACAAGACAGGGAAATAACTATGGCTACACCTTC.